This entry lists 28 T cell receptor beta chains sequenced from one sample in a study of cytomegalovirus exposure and HLA in healthy donors. PCR involved 60 Vbeta and 13 Jbeta primers. Data came from immunoSEQ multiplex PCR; TCRdb stores just in-frame clones and leaves some out. The sample yields around 130,000 clones, around 70% seen once. The sequenced sample was PBMCs. The receptors shown here come from a woman aged 60-75 years in good health and CMV-seropositive.

The rearrangement links TRBV2 to TRBJ2-5; the match to TRBD2 covers 12 bases. V trimming: 6 bases; J trimming: 2 bases; junction bases outside the gene matches: 7. The CDR3 runs 16 residues. CDR1 is SNHLY and CDR2 is FYNNEI in the germline V gene. The CDR3 DNA sequence: TGTGCCAGCAGCACTAGCGGGGGGTCTACTCAAGAGACCCAGTACTTC. It specifies CASSTSGGSTQETQYF.

This chain joins TRBV9 and TRBJ1-6, with 7 bases lining up with TRBD1. CDR1 is SGDLS and CDR2 is YYNGEE in the germline V gene. The CDR3 length is 16 residues. The J segment lost 7 bases and the V segment lost 0 bases, leaving 7 bases of the junction unmatched. The CDR3 nucleotides are TGTGCCAGCAGCGTAGGGACAGGTGGGGAGAATTCACCCCTCCACTTT. The encoded protein is CASSVGTGGENSPLHF. Based on the CDR3 plus reference TRBV9 and TRBJ1-6, the full variable domain is DSGVTQTPKHLITATGQRVTLRCSPRSGDLSVYWYQQSLDQGLQFLIQYYNGEERAKGNILERFSAQQFPDLHSELNLSSLELGDSALYFCASSVGTGGENSPLHFGNGTRLTVT.

The rearrangement links TRBV28 to TRBJ1-5; 7 nucleotides match TRBD1. Unmatched junction bases numbered 9, after V lost 6 bases and J lost 4 bases. CDR1 and CDR2 from the germline V gene are MDHEN and SYDVKM. The CDR3 extends over 15 amino acids. The CDR3 nucleotides are TGTGCCAGCAGCCCCGACAGGGCTCGGAATCAGCCCCAGCATTTT. This translates into CASSPDRARNQPQHF.

The rearrangement links TRBV10-3 to TRBJ2-5; 7 bases match TRBD2. V shed 8 bases and J 6 bases; nucleotides not matched to a gene: 3. The germline CDR1 and CDR2 sequences are ENHRY and SYGVKD. CDR3 length equals 11 residues. CDR3 sequence reads: CAIGGGQTQYF. CDR3 nucleotides: TGTGCCATCGGGGGGGGACAGACCCAGTACTTC.

The gene calls are TRBV5-1 and TRBJ2-7; D is perhaps TRBD2 (6 bases). Trimming left V 4 bases short and J 7 bases short, with 12 bases between. From germline, CDR1 is SGHRS and CDR2 YFSETQ. The length of the CDR3 is 12 residues. The CDR3 region is CASSPTAGEQYF. In DNA form, the CDR3 reads TGCGCCAGCAGCCCGACGGCGGGGGAGCAGTACTTC.

The chain links TRBV6-5 to TRBJ1-1; TRBD1 might be the D (5 bases). The CDR3 extends over 14 amino acids. The germline V gene encodes CDR1 MNHEY and CDR2 SVGAGI. V lost 6 bases and J lost 0, with 11 bases in between. The CDR3 region is CASRGGLMNTEAFF. The CDR3 bases are TGTGCCAGCAGGGGGGGTCTAATGAACACTGAAGCTTTCTTT.

The J gene is TRBJ1-5, the V gene TRBV6-1; D gene unclear. This CDR3 spans 14 amino acids. Germline assignment: CDR1 MNHNS and CDR2 SASEGT. Trimming left V 5 bases short and J 7 bases short, with 15 bases between. CDR3 loop: CASSQAGFNQPQHF. As DNA, the CDR3 is TGTGCCAGCAGTCAGGCAGGCTTTAACCAGCCCCAGCATTTT.

This clone was recorded only once. The chain employs TRBV11-2 and TRBJ2-2, with D unclear. This CDR3 spans 13 amino acids. V was cut by 5 bases and J by 2 bases, with 6 bases left in between. Germline assignment: CDR1 SGHAT and CDR2 FQNNGV. For the CDR3, the DNA is TGTGCCAGCAGCCTTGTTAACACCGGGGAGCTGTTTTTT. Its protein product is CASSLVNTGELFF.

The V gene is TRBV4-1, the J gene TRBJ2-1; D might be TRBD1 (6 bases). The germline V gene has CDR1 MGHRA and CDR2 YSYEKL. With 1 base removed from V and 2 bases from J, the gap between germline ends came to 6 bases. This CDR3 has 14 residues. The CDR3 nucleotides are TGCGCCAGCAGCCAAGGGGGGCCCTACAATGAGCAGTTCTTC. This gives the protein CASSQGGPYNEQFF.

The gene calls are TRBV10-1 and TRBJ2-1; D is undetermined. Trimming left V 4 bases short and J 8 bases short, with 15 bases between. This CDR3 has 14 residues. CDR1 is WNHNN and CDR2 is SYGVQD in the germline V gene (reference sequence). The CDR3 DNA sequence: TGCGCCAGCAGTGTCCTCCCTAGTTTGGATGAGCAGTTCTTC. The encoded protein is CASSVLPSLDEQFF.

The chain links TRBV27 to TRBJ2-1, with 10 bases aligning to TRBD2. The CDR3 has 15 residues. V was clipped by 4 bases and J by 5 bases; unmatched bases: 5. Germline V gives CDR1 MNHEY, CDR2 SMNVEV (reference sequence). The CDR3 protein is CASSWQRGGNNEQFF. DNA for the CDR3: TGTGCCAGCAGTTGGCAGCGGGGGGGGAACAATGAGCAGTTCTTC.

This chain uses TRBV5-1 with TRBJ2-3, with D unresolved. Between the trimmed V and J ends, which lost 1 base and 2 bases, there was a span of 11 bases. Germline CDR1 and CDR2: SGHRS and YFSETQ. The CDR3 sequence is 15 residues long. CDR3 protein: CASSLRSEFTDTQYF. CDR3 nucleotide sequence: TGCGCCAGCAGCTTGCGCTCGGAGTTCACAGATACGCAGTATTTT.

DNA for the CDR3: TGTGCCAGCAGCCCGACTAGCGGGGCATACAATGAGCAGTTCTTC. It yields the protein CASSPTSGAYNEQFF. The gene calls are TRBV2 and TRBJ2-1; 11 positions agree with TRBD2. The CDR3 is 15 residues long. V was pared by 6 bases and J by 4 bases, with 5 bases of the junction left unmatched. Germline loops: CDR1 SNHLY, CDR2 FYNNEI.

The chain is built from TRBV7-8 and TRBJ1-5, with 11 bases lining up with TRBD1. CDR3 length equals 15 residues. V dropped 5 bases and J dropped 5; count of bases not matched to a gene: 5. Germline lookup yields CDR1 SGHVS and CDR2 FQNEAQ. This CDR3 is CASSPLGQGDQPQHF. Here the CDR3 DNA reads TGTGCCAGCAGCCCCTTGGGACAGGGGGATCAGCCCCAGCATTTT.

This clone was seen only a few times. The CDR3 DNA reads TGCGCCAGCAGCGCCTCCGCGGGGCAGAGCTACGAGCAGTACTTC. It yields the protein CASSASAGQSYEQYF. V and J are TRBV5-1 and TRBJ2-7; TRBD2 is a possible D gene (6 bases). V gave up 4 bases and J gave up 3 bases, with 17 bases separating them. The CDR3 length is 15 residues. CDR1 and CDR2 from the germline V gene are SGHRS and YFSETQ.

This rearrangement joins TRBV7-2 to TRBJ1-1; D possibly corresponds to TRBD1 (5 bases). The V end was cut by 5 bases, the J end by 5 bases, with 12 bases between. This CDR3 spans 13 amino acids. The germline CDR1 and CDR2 sequences are SGHTA and FQGNSA. The CDR3 loop is CASSRRVRTEAFF. The CDR3, as DNA: TGTGCCAGCAGCCGCAGGGTCCGGACTGAAGCTTTCTTT.

The sample holds one count of this clone. The chain employs TRBV7-9 and TRBJ2-7; D is undetermined. The CDR3 has 13 residues. Germline V lookup: CDR1 SEHNR, CDR2 FQNEAQ (reference sequence). V lost 7 bases, J lost 4 bases, and 14 bases lay in between. CDR3 amino acids: CASTAAGAYEQYF. The CDR3 DNA reads TGTGCCAGCACCGCCGCCGGTGCTTACGAGCAGTACTTC. The full variable domain, its missing parts supplied by reference TRBV7-9 and TRBJ2-7, is DTGVSQNPRHKITKRGQNVTFRCDPISEHNRLYWYRQTLGQGPEFLTYFQNEAQLEKSRLLSDRFSAERPKGSFSTLEIQRTEQGDSAMYLCASTAAGAYEQYFGPGTRLTVT.

The chain is built from TRBV2 and TRBJ2-5, with D tentatively TRBD1 (6 bases). The J call is doubtful: the DNA matches TRBJ2-7 better. Germline CDR1 is SNHLY and CDR2 is FYNNEI. The CDR3 has 14 residues. CDR3 DNA sequence: TGTGCCAGCAGGGTCGCAGGGGTTTTTTACGAGCAGTACTTC. Its protein is CASRVAGVFYEQYF.

This clone was seen a handful of times. The chain links TRBV19 to TRBJ1-1, with a possible D match to TRBD1 (5 bases). CDR1 LNHDA and CDR2 SQIVND come from the germline V gene (reference sequence). Trimming cost V 1 base and J 7 bases, with 16 bases left between them. CDR3 size: 15 residues. Written as DNA, the CDR3 is TGTGCCAGTAGTATAGGCCAGGGCCTCGCCATTGAAGCTTTCTTT. Encoded protein: CASSIGQGLAIEAFF.

This clone has a handful of counts. This chain connects TRBV19 to TRBJ1-1; possibly TRBD1 for D (5 bases). Per the germline V gene, CDR1 is LNHDA and CDR2 is SQIVND (reference sequence). This CDR3 is built from 14 residues. Trimming took 4 bases from V and 3 from J, leaving 12 bases between them. CDR3 region: CASSNVDIYTEAFF. The CDR3 DNA reads TGTGCCAGTAGTAACGTGGACATCTACACTGAAGCTTTCTTT.

V usage is TRBV15 and J usage is TRBJ2-5, with a tentative D call TRBD2 (5 bases). The CDR3 runs 14 residues. Between the trimmed V and J ends, which lost 2 bases and 1 base, there was a span of 8 bases. CDR1 and CDR2 from the germline V gene are LNHNV and YYDKDF (reference sequence). The CDR3 region is CATSRYGVQETQYF. The DNA of the CDR3 is TGTGCCACCAGCAGATACGGGGTCCAAGAGACCCAGTACTTC.

This chain connects TRBV28 to TRBJ2-1, with D perhaps matching TRBD2 (6 bases). This CDR3 is 19 amino acids long. Germline V gene sequence: CDR1 MDHEN, CDR2 SYDVKM. Trimming took 8 bases from V and 0 from J, leaving 26 bases between them. The CDR3 region has the DNA TGTGCCAGCCCTGCTTTCGGCGGGGTGCCCACGAGCTCCTACAATGAGCAGTTCTTC. This sequence encodes CASPAFGGVPTSSYNEQFF.

This chain connects TRBV9 to TRBJ2-1; D possibly corresponds to TRBD1 (5 bases). CDR3 size: 13 residues. Between the trimmed V and J ends, which lost 3 bases and 3 bases, there was a span of 7 bases. Germline loops: CDR1 SGDLS, CDR2 YYNGEE. The CDR3 region has the DNA TGTGCCAGCAGCGACAGGAACTACAATGAGCAGTTCTTC. Residues: CASSDRNYNEQFF.

The gene calls are TRBV10-3 and TRBJ1-1; tentatively, D is TRBD1 (6 bases). This CDR3 region has 13 residues. Germline assignment: CDR1 ENHRY and CDR2 SYGVKD. Trimming left V 7 bases short and J 1 base short, with 10 bases between. The CDR3, as DNA: TGTGCCATCATGGGGACAACGAACACTGAAGCTTTCTTT. It specifies CAIMGTTNTEAFF.

This chain links TRBV12-5 with TRBJ2-2, with TRBD1 matching over 9 bases. The germline V gene encodes CDR1 LGHNT and CDR2 FRNRAP. The CDR3 has 16 amino acids. Unmatched junction bases numbered 4, after V lost 2 bases and J lost 3 bases. The CDR3 reads CASGLSQGADTGELFF. The CDR3 bases are TGTGCTAGTGGTTTGTCACAGGGGGCGGACACCGGGGAGCTGTTTTTT.

The chain links TRBV4-2 to TRBJ1-1; the D is unclear. Trimming took 5 bases from V and 0 from J, leaving 10 bases between them. Germline CDR1 and CDR2: LGHNA and YNFKEQ. CDR3 length: 14 amino acids. CDR3 sequence: CASSLAGMNTEAFF. CDR3 sequence (DNA): TGTGCCAGCAGCTTGGCAGGAATGAACACTGAAGCTTTCTTT.

V and J are TRBV15 and TRBJ1-4; tentatively, D is TRBD1 (6 bases). The CDR3 is 14 residues long. Germline V CDR1 and CDR2: LNHNV, YYDKDF (reference sequence). V was cut by 5 bases and J by 8 bases, with 15 bases left in between. CDR3 bases: TGTGCCACCAGCGGGAGGGGGGAAGGAGAAAAACTGTTTTTT. Residues: CATSGRGEGEKLFF.

A few counts support this clone. The chain joins TRBV6-1 to TRBJ1-3; D might be TRBD1 (5 bases). CDR1 and CDR2 (germline): MNHNS, SASEGT. V was trimmed by 6 bases and J by 1 base, leaving 10 bases between them. The CDR3 has 14 residues. CDR3 sequence: CASSSAGSGNTIYF. CDR3 sequence (DNA): TGTGCCAGCAGCTCCGCAGGGTCTGGAAACACCATATATTTT.